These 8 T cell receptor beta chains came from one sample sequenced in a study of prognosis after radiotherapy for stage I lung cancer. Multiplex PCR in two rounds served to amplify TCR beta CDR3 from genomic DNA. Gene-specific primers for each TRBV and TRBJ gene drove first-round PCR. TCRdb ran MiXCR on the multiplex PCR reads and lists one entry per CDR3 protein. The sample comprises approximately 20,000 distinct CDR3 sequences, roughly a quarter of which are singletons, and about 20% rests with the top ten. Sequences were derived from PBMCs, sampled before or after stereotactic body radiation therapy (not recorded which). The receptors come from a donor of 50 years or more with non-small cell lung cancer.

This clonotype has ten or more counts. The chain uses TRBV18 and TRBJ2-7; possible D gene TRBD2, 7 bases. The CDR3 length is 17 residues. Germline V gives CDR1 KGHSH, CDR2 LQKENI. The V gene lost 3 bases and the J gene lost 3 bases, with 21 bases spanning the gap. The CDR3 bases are TGTGCCAGCTCACCCCCCCCCGGGGGGCGTTCGGACTACGAGCAGTACTTC. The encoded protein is CASSPPPGGRSDYEQYF.

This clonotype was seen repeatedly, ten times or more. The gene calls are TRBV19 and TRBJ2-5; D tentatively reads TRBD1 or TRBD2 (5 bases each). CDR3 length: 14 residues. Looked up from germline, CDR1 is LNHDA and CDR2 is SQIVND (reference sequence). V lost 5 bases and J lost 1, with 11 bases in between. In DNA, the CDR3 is TGTGCCAGTAGTCCCCAGGGAGTCCAAGAGACCCAGTACTTC. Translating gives CASSPQGVQETQYF.

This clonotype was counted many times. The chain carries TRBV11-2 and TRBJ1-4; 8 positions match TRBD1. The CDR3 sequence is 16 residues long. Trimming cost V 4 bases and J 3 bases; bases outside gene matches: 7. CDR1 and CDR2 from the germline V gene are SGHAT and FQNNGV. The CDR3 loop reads CASSSVDRAANEKLFF. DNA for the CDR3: TGTGCCAGCAGCTCTGTGGACAGGGCAGCTAATGAAAAACTGTTTTTT.

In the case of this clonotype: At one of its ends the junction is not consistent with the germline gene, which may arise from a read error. The CDR3 DNA is TGCAGTGCTAGGTATCTGAACACCGAAGCTTTGTTT. The encoded protein is CSARYLNTEALF. V is TRBV20-1 and J is TRBJ1-1; D ambiguous. The CDR3 has 12 residues. Germline CDR1 and CDR2: DFQATT and SNEGSKA (reference sequence).

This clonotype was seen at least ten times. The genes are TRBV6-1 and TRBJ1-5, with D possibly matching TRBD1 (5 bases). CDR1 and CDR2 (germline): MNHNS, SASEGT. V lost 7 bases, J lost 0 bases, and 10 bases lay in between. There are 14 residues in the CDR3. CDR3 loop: CASNPQGSNQPQHF. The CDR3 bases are TGTGCCAGCAATCCTCAGGGTAGCAATCAGCCCCAGCATTTT.

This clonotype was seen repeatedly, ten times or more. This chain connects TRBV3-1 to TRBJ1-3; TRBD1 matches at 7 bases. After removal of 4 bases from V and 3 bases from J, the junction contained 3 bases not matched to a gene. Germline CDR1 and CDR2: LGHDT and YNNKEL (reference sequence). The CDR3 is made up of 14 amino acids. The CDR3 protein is CASSPDRVGNTIYF. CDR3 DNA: TGTGCCAGCAGCCCTGACAGGGTTGGAAACACCATATATTTT.

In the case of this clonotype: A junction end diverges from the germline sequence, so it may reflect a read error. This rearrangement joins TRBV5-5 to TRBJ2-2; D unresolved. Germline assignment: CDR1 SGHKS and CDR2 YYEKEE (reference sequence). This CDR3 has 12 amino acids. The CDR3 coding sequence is TGTGCCAGCAGCTTGGGCACCGTGGAGCTGTTTTTT. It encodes CASSLGTVELFF.

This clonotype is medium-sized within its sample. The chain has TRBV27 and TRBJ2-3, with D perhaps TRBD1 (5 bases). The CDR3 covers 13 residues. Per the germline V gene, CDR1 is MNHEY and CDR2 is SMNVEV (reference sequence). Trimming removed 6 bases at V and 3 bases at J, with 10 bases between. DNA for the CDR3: TGTGCCAGCAGCACCAGGGAAACAGATACGCAGTATTTT. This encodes CASSTRETDTQYF.